This T cell receptor beta chain was observed in a study of neurological immune-mediated disorders. This clonotype was seen repeatedly, ten times or more. Time point indicated: longitudinal time-point 2. Per germline, CDR1 KGHDR and CDR2 SFDVKD. This CDR3 spans 17 amino acids. Between the trimmed V and J ends, which lost 3 bases and 3 bases, there was a span of 17 bases. TCRdb itself ran the 5' RACE reads through MiXCR, one entry per CDR3 protein. Here the sample spans fewer than 35,000 distinct CDR3 sequences, around 13% being singletons. The chain employs TRBV24-1 and TRBJ2-1, with D perhaps matching TRBD2 (7 bases). This TCR was recovered from a woman between 40 and 50 years old in good health. Material for sequencing was PBMCs. The CDR3 region has the DNA TGTGCCACCAGTGATGACCGGGGGGCCGCCCACTACAATGAGCAGTTCTTC. Translating it yields CATSDDRGAAHYNEQFF.